This T cell receptor beta chain appears in the sequencing data of a study of blood T cell repertoires in COVID-19. Overall study context: T cells, B-cell-depleted T cells, or PBMCs provided the cDNA or gDNA that served as material.

Profiled with immunoSEQ multiplex PCR; TCRdb holds only in-frame clones, not every one. The table has around 400,000 clones, more than 75% seen once. The CDR3 has 14 amino acids. Germline V gives CDR1 LNHDA, CDR2 SQIVND (reference sequence). V lost 5 bases to trimming and J lost 6 bases, with 14 bases between them. The sample was peripheral blood. The TCR was taken from a woman in her fifties or sixties with COVID-19, enrolled during active disease. The chain is built from TRBV19 and TRBJ1-5; weak D call: TRBD1 (6 bases). The CDR3 region is CASSQTGFGQPQHF. The CDR3 region has the DNA TGTGCCAGTAGTCAAACAGGGTTTGGTCAGCCCCAGCATTTT.